These 8 T cell receptor beta chains came from one sample sequenced in a study of CD8+ T cells in alopecia areata. Treatment given: oral pan-JAK inhibitor, 5-10 mg twice daily. Extracted from the samples, RNA was reverse transcribed into cDNA to serve as the sequencing template. Sequencing was performed with immunoSEQ multiplex PCR; in TCRdb, only in-frame clones are kept and a portion is missing. Of a few hundred thousand clones in the sample, roughly two fifths are singletons; the top ten hold around 0.48%. The sample consisted of CD4+ T cells sorted from blood, taken at approximately week 34, from a patient treated with tofacitinib. The receptors stem from a human donor with alopecia areata.

This clone was detected a few times. The genes are TRBV30 and TRBJ2-2; D ambiguous. Germline lookup yields CDR1 GTSNPN and CDR2 SVGIG (reference sequence). This CDR3 is built from 14 residues. Trimming shortened V by 1 base and J by 0 bases, and 6 bases separated the two germline ends. The CDR3 loop reads CAWSAAANTGELFF. DNA for the CDR3: TGTGCCTGGAGTGCGGCCGCGAACACCGGGGAGCTGTTTTTT.

The V call is TRBV5-6, the J call TRBJ2-1; 8 positions agree with TRBD2. This CDR3 comprises 16 residues. The germline gives CDR1 SGHDT, CDR2 YYEEEE. The V and J ends lost 1 base and 1 base, in that order; junction bases with no gene match: 4. CDR3 sequence reads: CASSLSGGESYNEQFF. The CDR3 DNA is TGTGCCAGCAGCTTGAGCGGGGGCGAATCCTACAATGAGCAGTTCTTC.

The chain joins TRBV5-5 to TRBJ2-3; 7 bases align to TRBD2. This CDR3 contains 15 residues. The trim removed 2 bases at V and 0 bases at J, leaving 3 bases unmatched. Germline CDR1 and CDR2: SGHKS and YYEKEE (reference sequence). The CDR3, as DNA: TGTGCCAGCAGCTTCCGGGAGGTTAGCACAGATACGCAGTATTTT. This translates into CASSFREVSTDTQYF.

The chain combines TRBV30 with TRBJ2-2; 10 nucleotides align to TRBD2. Trimming removed 2 bases from V and 3 bases from J; junction bases left unmatched: 6. Per germline, CDR1 GTSNPN and CDR2 SVGIG (reference sequence). The CDR3 totals 16 residues. The CDR3: CAWSRLSGGHTGELFF. CDR3 DNA: TGTGCCTGGAGTCGGCTTAGCGGGGGGCACACCGGGGAGCTGTTTTTT.

The CDR3 loop is CASIPGSTDTQYF. The DNA of the CDR3 is TGTGCCAGCATTCCCGGTAGCACAGATACGCAGTATTTT. This chain joins TRBV6-1 and TRBJ2-3; D is ambiguous. CDR3 length: 13 amino acids. Between the trimmed V and J ends, which lost 7 bases and 0 bases, there was a span of 8 bases. Germline CDR1 MNHNS, CDR2 SASEGT.

As regards this clone: At the DNA level, this CDR3 is encoded by other sequences in the same sample as well. The chain's CDR3 is CASSSADTQYF. CDR3 nucleotide sequence: TGCGCCAGCAGCTCCGCAGATACGCAGTATTTT. The V gene is TRBV5-1, the J gene TRBJ2-3; D is ambiguous. This CDR3 region has 11 residues. CDR1 is SGHRS, CDR2 YFSETQ, per germline. V was pared by 3 bases and J by 4 bases, with 3 bases between.

The chain links TRBV5-1 to TRBJ1-1; D ambiguous. This CDR3 region has 14 residues. Deletions cut 4 bases from V and 4 bases from J, with 14 bases between. CDR1 is SGHRS and CDR2 is YFSETQ in the germline V gene. The DNA of the CDR3 is TGCGCCAGCAGCCGCCTGGGCCCTACCACTGAAGCTTTCTTT. This gives the protein CASSRLGPTTEAFF.

This clone was detected a few times. The J gene is TRBJ2-1, the V gene TRBV7-2; D gene uncertain. V lost 8 bases, J lost 8 bases, and 13 bases lay in between. Germline-derived CDR1 and CDR2 are SGHTA and FQGNSA. The CDR3 sequence is 12 residues long. The CDR3 region has the DNA TGTGCCAGCCAATTTTTAGGCGATGAGCAGTTCTTC. Translation gives CASQFLGDEQFF. The full variable domain, with the rest looked up from reference TRBV7-2 and TRBJ2-1, is GAGVSQSPSNKVTEKGKDVELRCDPISGHTALYWYRQSLGQGLEFLIYFQGNSAPDKSGLPSDRFSAERTGGSVSTLTIQRTQQEDSAVYLCASQFLGDEQFFGPGTRLTVL.